This T cell receptor (beta chain) comes out of a study of CD8+CD57+ T cells in acquired aplastic anemia. Patients who underwent sequencing had shown CD8+CD57+ cell expansion by flow cytometry. In this sample, this clonotype turned up a few times. What it binds is not known. Whole-study findings and limits: CD8+ Simpson's diversity showed no significant patient-control difference.

V was clipped by 7 bases and J by 1 base; unmatched bases: 5. CDR3 size: 14 residues. CDR3 and TCR beta VDJ profiling relied on genomic DNA as the template. TCRdb re-analysed the reads in MiXCR, keeping a single row per CDR3 protein. The data hold just over 450,000 distinct CDR3 sequences, with 25% to 40% observed a single time. The gene calls are TRBV12-3 or TRBV12-4 and TRBJ2-7, with 9 bases fitting TRBD1. This TCR was sampled from a human donor with aplastic anemia. The specimen was sorted CD4+, CD8+, or CD8+CD57+ T cells (not recorded which) from PBMCs. This chain's CDR3 is CASTGQGSSYEQYF. CDR3 DNA sequence: TGTGCCAGCACTGGACAGGGGTCTTCCTACGAGCAGTACTTC.